The 16 T cell receptor beta chains below all came from one sample that was sequenced in a study of control samples from healthy donors and cancer patients. Some clones are missing from TCRdb's copy, which holds only in-frame ones; the method was immunoSEQ multiplex PCR. Among some 80,000 clones listed, almost 95% were seen once. Sequencing was carried out using blood. These receptors originate from a woman aged 55-75 years in good health.

The rearrangement uses TRBV5-1 and TRBJ2-4; perhaps TRBD1 as D (5 bases). Trimming pared 0 bases from V and 7 bases from J, leaving 14 bases between. The CDR3 consists of 15 residues. From germline, CDR1 is SGHRS and CDR2 YFSETQ. In nucleotides, the CDR3 is TGCGCCAGCAGCTTGGCCGAGGCAGGGTCGAACATTCAGTACTTC. Its translation is CASSLAEAGSNIQYF.

The CDR3 nucleotides read TGTGCCAGCAGCTTAGGAGGGAGCACAGATACGCAGTATTTT. Residues: CASSLGGSTDTQYF. The gene calls are TRBV11-2 and TRBJ2-3, with D possibly matching TRBD2 (5 bases). Germline CDR1 SGHAT, CDR2 FQNNGV. With 1 base removed from V and 0 bases from J, the gap between germline ends came to 5 bases. The length of the CDR3 is 14 residues.

The chain employs TRBV12-3 or TRBV12-4 and TRBJ1-2; TRBD1 is a possible D gene (5 bases). V lost 4 bases and J lost 4, with 10 bases in between. The CDR3 consists of 13 residues. CDR3 protein: CASSSPGTYGYTF. The CDR3 coding sequence is TGTGCCAGCAGTTCCCCCGGGACCTATGGCTACACCTTC.

The rearrangement joins TRBV19 to TRBJ1-5; D ambiguous. This CDR3 is built from 12 residues. Germline CDR1 reads LNHDA; CDR2 reads SQIVND (reference sequence). V lost 5 bases to trimming and J lost 5 bases, with 7 bases between them. CDR3 amino acids: CASSGGYQPQHF. The CDR3 nucleotides read TGTGCCAGTAGTGGCGGGTATCAGCCCCAGCATTTT.

CDR3 protein: CAISEYYGYTF. CDR3 sequence (DNA): TGTGCCATCAGTGAGTACTATGGCTACACCTTC. This chain uses TRBV10-3 with TRBJ1-2; D gene ambiguous. The CDR3 sequence is 11 residues long. V was cut by 1 base and J by 3 bases, with 0 bases left in between. Germline V lookup: CDR1 ENHRY, CDR2 SYGVKD.

In nucleotides, the CDR3 is TGTGCCAGCACGCGGGAGAGTCGAGAGACCCAGTACTTC. Protein sequence: CASTRESRETQYF. The V and J genes are TRBV2 and TRBJ2-5, with 7 bases lining up with TRBD2. The length of the CDR3 is 13 residues. The germline V gene encodes CDR1 SNHLY and CDR2 FYNNEI. The J segment lost 4 bases and the V segment lost 7 bases, leaving 6 bases of the junction unmatched.

This chain connects TRBV5-1 to TRBJ2-2; D unresolved. Germline CDR1 reads SGHRS; CDR2 reads YFSETQ. The CDR3 is 15 amino acids. V dropped 1 base and J dropped 0 bases, with 7 bases sitting between them. The CDR3 region has the DNA TGCGCCAGCAGCTTGTCCAGGTCGAACACCGGGGAGCTGTTTTTT. Its translation is CASSLSRSNTGELFF.

The chain uses TRBV7-2 and TRBJ2-4; D uncertain. This CDR3 contains 14 residues. Per germline, CDR1 SGHTA and CDR2 FQGNSA. V was shortened by 4 bases and J by 3 bases, with 10 bases between the two germline ends. Here the CDR3 DNA reads TGTGCCAGCAGCTCTCCCGTGATCAAAAACATTCAGTACTTC. It yields the protein CASSSPVIKNIQYF.

The chain combines TRBV3-1 (or the pseudogene TRBV3-2) with TRBJ1-1, with 7 nucleotides matching TRBD1. This CDR3 comprises 15 residues. V gave up 4 bases and J gave up 5 bases; unmatched junction bases: 10. Germline CDR1 LGHDT, CDR2 YNNKEL (reference sequence). Written as DNA, the CDR3 is TGTGCCAGCAGCCTGCGTCCACAGGGGCGAACTGAAGCTTTCTTT. Residues: CASSLRPQGRTEAFF.

CDR3 coding DNA: TGTGCCAGCAGCTTAGGTGTCACGAGTCTCCAAGAGACCCAGTACTTC. Encoded protein: CASSLGVTSLQETQYF. The chain links TRBV11-2 to TRBJ2-5; unclear D gene. This CDR3 comprises 16 residues. CDR1 is SGHAT and CDR2 is FQNNGV in the germline V gene. V was clipped by 1 base and J by 1 base, with 13 bases between them.

The chain employs TRBV29-1 and TRBJ1-3, with 8 nucleotides matching TRBD1. This CDR3 is 14 amino acids long. V was pared by 4 bases and J by 2 bases, with 4 bases of the junction left unmatched. The germline gives CDR1 SQVTM, CDR2 ANQGSEA. The CDR3 here is CSVARTGTGNTIYF. As DNA, the CDR3 is TGCAGCGTTGCTCGGACAGGGACTGGAAACACCATATATTTT.

CDR3 residues: CASSFPLAREETQYF. CDR3 DNA sequence: TGTGCCAGCAGCTTCCCTCTAGCGAGGGAAGAGACCCAGTACTTC. The rearrangement joins TRBV6-2 or TRBV6-3 to TRBJ2-5, with a tentative D call TRBD2 (6 bases). Germline V gene data show CDR1 as MNHEY and CDR2 as SVGEGT. Trimming removed 6 bases from V and 3 bases from J, with 17 bases in between. This CDR3 is built from 15 residues.

V gene TRBV28 combines with J gene TRBJ1-1; the D is unclear. The CDR3 contains 14 residues. V lost 11 bases and J lost 0, with 16 bases in between. From germline, CDR1 is MDHEN and CDR2 SYDVKM. The CDR3 sequence is CASGGVGLNTEAFF. As DNA, the CDR3 is TGTGCCTCCGGCGGGGTCGGGCTGAACACTGAAGCTTTCTTT.

V gene TRBV5-1 combines with J gene TRBJ2-2; no reliable D call. The CDR3 is made up of 13 amino acids. Germline V gene data show CDR1 as SGHRS and CDR2 as YFSETQ. Deletions cut 0 bases from V and 5 bases from J, with 5 bases between. The CDR3 coding sequence is TGCGCCAGCAGCTTGGATTATACCGGGGAGCTGTTTTTT. Translating gives CASSLDYTGELFF.

The chain joins TRBV3-1 (or the pseudogene TRBV3-2) to TRBJ2-1; D tentatively fits TRBD1 or TRBD2 (6 bases each). CDR1 and CDR2 from the germline V gene are LGHDT and YNNKEL (reference sequence). Trimming took 1 base from V and 4 from J, leaving 17 bases between them. The CDR3 runs 17 residues. For the CDR3, the DNA is TGTGCCAGCAGCCAAGTCGCGCCCCGGGGGCCATACAATGAGCAGTTCTTC. Residues: CASSQVAPRGPYNEQFF.

This chain joins TRBV18 and TRBJ1-1; D is ambiguous. Germline CDR1 is KGHSH and CDR2 is LQKENI. V gave up 0 bases and J gave up 0 bases, with 5 bases separating them. The CDR3 is 14 amino acids. This CDR3 reads CASSPPLVNTEAFF. CDR3 nucleotide sequence: TGTGCCAGCTCACCACCTCTGGTGAACACTGAAGCTTTCTTT. Full variable domain (remainder filled in from reference TRBV18 and TRBJ1-1): NAGVMQNPRHLVRRRGQEARLRCSPMKGHSHVYWYRQLPEEGLKFMVYLQKENIIDESGMPKERFSAEFPKEGPSILRIQQVVRGDSAAYFCASSPPLVNTEAFFGQGTRLTVV.